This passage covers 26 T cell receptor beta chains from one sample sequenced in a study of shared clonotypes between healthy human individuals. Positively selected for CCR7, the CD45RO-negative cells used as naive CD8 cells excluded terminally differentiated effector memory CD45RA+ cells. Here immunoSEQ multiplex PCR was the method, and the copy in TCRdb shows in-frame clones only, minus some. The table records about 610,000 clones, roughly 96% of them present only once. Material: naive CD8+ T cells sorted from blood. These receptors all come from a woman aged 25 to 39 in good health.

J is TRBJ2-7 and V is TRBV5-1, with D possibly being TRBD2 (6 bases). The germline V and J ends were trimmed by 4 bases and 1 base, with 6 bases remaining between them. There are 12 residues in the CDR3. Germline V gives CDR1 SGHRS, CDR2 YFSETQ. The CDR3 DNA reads TGCGCCAGCAGCGCGGGGTCCTACGAGCAGTACTTC. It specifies CASSAGSYEQYF. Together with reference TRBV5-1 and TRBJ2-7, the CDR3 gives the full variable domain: KAGVTQTPRYLIKTRGQQVTLSCSPISGHRSVSWYQQTPGQGLQFLFEYFSETQRNKGNFPGRFSGRQFSNSRSEMNVSTLELGDSALYLCASSAGSYEQYFGPGTRLTVT.

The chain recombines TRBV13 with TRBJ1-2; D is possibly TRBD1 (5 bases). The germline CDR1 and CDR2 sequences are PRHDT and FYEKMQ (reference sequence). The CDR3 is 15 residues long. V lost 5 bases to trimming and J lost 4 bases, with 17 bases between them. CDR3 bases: TGTGCCAGCAGCCCTGAAGACAGCTTATCCTATGGCTACACCTTC. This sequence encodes CASSPEDSLSYGYTF.

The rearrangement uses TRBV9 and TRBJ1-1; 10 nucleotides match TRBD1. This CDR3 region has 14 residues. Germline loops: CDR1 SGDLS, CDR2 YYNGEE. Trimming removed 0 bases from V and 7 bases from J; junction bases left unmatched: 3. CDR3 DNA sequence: TGTGCCAGCAGCGTAGGAGACAGGGGGCTTGAAGCTTTCTTT. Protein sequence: CASSVGDRGLEAFF.

The CDR3 DNA reads as TGTGCCAGCAGCCGCTTTTGGGGTGGGGGCTACAATGAGCAGTTCTTC. As protein: CASSRFWGGGYNEQFF. V usage is TRBV7-9 and J usage is TRBJ2-1; D may match TRBD1 or TRBD2 (5 bases each). From germline, CDR1 is SEHNR and CDR2 FQNEAQ (reference sequence). V was shortened by 5 bases and J by 3 bases, with 17 bases between the two germline ends. This CDR3 is built from 16 residues.

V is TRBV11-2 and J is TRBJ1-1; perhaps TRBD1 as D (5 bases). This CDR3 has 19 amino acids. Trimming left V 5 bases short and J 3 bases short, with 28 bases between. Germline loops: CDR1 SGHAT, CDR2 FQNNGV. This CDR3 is CASSPRGEEGWNQYTEAFF. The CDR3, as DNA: TGTGCCAGCAGCCCCCGGGGGGAAGAGGGGTGGAACCAGTACACTGAAGCTTTCTTT. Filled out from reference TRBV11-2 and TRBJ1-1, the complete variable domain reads EAGVAQSPRYKIIEKRQSVAFWCNPISGHATLYWYQQILGQGPKLLIQFQNNGVVDDSQLPKDRFSAERLKGVDSTLKIQPAKLEDSAVYLCASSPRGEEGWNQYTEAFFGQGTRLTVV.

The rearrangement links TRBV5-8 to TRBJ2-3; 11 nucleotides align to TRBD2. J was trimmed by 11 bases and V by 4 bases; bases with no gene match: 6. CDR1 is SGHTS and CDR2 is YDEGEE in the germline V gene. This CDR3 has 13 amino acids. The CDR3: CASSPTGLAGQYF. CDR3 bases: TGTGCCAGCAGCCCCACCGGACTAGCGGGGCAGTATTTT.

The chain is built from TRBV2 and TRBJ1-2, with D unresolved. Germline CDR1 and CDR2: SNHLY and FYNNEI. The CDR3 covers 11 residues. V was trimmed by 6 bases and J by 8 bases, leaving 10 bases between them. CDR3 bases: TGTGCCAGCAGGGACGCGGAGGGCTACACCTTC. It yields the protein CASRDAEGYTF. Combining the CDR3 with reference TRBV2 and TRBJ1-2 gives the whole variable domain EPEVTQTPSHQVTQMGQEVILRCVPISNHLYFYWYRQILGQKVEFLVSFYNNEISEKSEIFDDQFSVERPDGSNFTLKIRSTKLEDSAMYFCASRDAEGYTFGSGTRLTVV.

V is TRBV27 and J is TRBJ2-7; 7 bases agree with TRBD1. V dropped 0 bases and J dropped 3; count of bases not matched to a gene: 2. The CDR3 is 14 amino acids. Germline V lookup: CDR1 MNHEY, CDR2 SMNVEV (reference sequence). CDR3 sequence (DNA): TGTGCCAGCAGTTTATCAGGGGGCAACTACGAGCAGTACTTC. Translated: CASSLSGGNYEQYF.

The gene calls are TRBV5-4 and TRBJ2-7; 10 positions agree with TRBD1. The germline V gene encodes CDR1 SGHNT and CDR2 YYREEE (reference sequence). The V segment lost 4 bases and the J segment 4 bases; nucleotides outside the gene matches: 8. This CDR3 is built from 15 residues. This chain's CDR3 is CASSPGTGDMYEQYF. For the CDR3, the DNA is TGTGCCAGCAGCCCGGGGACAGGGGATATGTACGAGCAGTACTTC.

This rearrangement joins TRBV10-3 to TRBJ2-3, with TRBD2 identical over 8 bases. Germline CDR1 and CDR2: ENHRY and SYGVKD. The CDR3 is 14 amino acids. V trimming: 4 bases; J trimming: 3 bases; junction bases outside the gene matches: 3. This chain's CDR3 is CAISAGTSTDTQYF. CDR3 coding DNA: TGTGCCATCAGTGCCGGGACTAGTACAGATACGCAGTATTTT.

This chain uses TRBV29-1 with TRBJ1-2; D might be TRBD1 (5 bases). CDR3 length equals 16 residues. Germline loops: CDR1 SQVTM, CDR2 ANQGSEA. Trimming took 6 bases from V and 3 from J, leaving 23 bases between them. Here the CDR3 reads CSVTSNTKDRHYGYTF. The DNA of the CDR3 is TGCAGCGTCACCTCAAACACGAAAGACAGACACTATGGCTACACCTTC.

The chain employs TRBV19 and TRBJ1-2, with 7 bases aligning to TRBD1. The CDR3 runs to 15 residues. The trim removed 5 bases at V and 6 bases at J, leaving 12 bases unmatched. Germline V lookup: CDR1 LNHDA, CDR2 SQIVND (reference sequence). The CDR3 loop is CASSVQPGTVNGYTF. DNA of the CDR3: TGTGCCAGTAGTGTCCAGCCCGGGACAGTGAATGGCTACACCTTC.

The chain's CDR3 is CASSLLGAGTEAFF. CDR3 nucleotides: TGTGCCAGCAGCTTGTTGGGGGCTGGCACTGAAGCTTTCTTT. The chain recombines TRBV5-6 with TRBJ1-1; weak D call: TRBD1 (6 bases). The CDR3 totals 14 residues. CDR1 and CDR2 from the germline V gene are SGHDT and YYEEEE. Trimming cost V 1 base and J 4 bases, with 11 bases left between them.

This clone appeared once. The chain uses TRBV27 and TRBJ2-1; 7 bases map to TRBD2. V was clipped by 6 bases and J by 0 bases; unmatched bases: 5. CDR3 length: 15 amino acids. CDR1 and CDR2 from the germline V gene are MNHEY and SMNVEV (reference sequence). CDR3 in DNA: TGTGCCAGCAGCCTAGGGACTACCTCCTACAATGAGCAGTTCTTC. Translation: CASSLGTTSYNEQFF.

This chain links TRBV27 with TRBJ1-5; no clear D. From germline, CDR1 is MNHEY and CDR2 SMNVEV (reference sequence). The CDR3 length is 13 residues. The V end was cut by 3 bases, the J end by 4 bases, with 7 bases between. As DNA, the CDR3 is TGTGCCAGCAGTTTGGAACGGAATCAGCCCCAGCATTTT. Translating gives CASSLERNQPQHF.

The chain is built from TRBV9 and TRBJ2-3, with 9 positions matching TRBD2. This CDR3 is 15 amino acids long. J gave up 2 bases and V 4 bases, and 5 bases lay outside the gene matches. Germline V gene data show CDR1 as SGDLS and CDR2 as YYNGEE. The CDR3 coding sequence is TGTGCCAGCAGCACGGGACTAGCACACACAGATACGCAGTATTTT. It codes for CASSTGLAHTDTQYF.

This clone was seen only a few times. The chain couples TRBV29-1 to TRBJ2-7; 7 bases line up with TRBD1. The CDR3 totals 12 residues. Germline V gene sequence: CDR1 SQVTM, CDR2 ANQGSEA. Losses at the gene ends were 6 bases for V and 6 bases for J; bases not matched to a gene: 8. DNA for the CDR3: TGCAGCGTGTTTCAGGGGGATGGCGAGCAGTACTTC. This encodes CSVFQGDGEQYF.

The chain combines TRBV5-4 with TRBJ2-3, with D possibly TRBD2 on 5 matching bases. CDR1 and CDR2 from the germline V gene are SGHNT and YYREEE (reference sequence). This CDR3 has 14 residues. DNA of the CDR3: TGTGCACTAGGCGGCGAGTCTACCCACCATACGCAGTATTTT. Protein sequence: CALGGESTHHTQYF.

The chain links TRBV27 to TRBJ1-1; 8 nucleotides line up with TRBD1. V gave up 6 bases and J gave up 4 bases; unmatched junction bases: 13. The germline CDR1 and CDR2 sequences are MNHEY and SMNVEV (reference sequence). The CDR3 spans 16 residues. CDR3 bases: TGTGCCAGCAGCCTTTTGCCGGACAGGGTCGGCACTGAAGCTTTCTTT. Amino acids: CASSLLPDRVGTEAFF.

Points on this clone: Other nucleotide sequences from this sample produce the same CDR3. The CDR3 DNA sequence: TGTGCCAGCACATCGACAGGGGGCAGCTACGAGCAGTACTTC. Its protein is CASTSTGGSYEQYF. V is TRBV28 and J is TRBJ2-7; 10 nucleotides match TRBD1. The length of the CDR3 is 14 residues. Germline CDR1 is MDHEN and CDR2 is SYDVKM. Trimming removed 7 bases from V and 3 bases from J; junction bases left unmatched: 6.

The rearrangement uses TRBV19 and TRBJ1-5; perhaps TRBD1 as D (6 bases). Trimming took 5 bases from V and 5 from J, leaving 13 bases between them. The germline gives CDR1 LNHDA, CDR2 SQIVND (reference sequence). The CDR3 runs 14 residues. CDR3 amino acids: CASSLRDIDQPQHF. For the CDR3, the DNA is TGTGCCAGTAGTCTTCGGGACATAGATCAGCCCCAGCATTTT.

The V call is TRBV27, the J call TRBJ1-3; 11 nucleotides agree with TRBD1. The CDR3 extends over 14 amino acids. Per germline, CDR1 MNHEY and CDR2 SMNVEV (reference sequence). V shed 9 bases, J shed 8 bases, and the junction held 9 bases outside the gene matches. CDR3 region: CASSRTGGFDTIYF. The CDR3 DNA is TGTGCCAGTTCCCGGACAGGGGGCTTCGACACCATATATTTT.

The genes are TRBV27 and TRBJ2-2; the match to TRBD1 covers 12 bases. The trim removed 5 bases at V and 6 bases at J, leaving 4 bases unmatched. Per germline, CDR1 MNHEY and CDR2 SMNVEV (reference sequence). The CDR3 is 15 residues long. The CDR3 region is CASSPGTGGSGELFF. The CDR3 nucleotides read TGTGCCAGCAGTCCCGGGACAGGGGGCTCCGGGGAGCTGTTTTTT.

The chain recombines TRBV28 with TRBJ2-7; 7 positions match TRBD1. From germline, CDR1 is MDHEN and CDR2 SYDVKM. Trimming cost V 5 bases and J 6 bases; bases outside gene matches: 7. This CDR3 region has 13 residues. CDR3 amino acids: CASSLGQVFEQYF. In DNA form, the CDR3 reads TGTGCCAGCAGTCTCGGACAGGTCTTCGAGCAGTACTTC.

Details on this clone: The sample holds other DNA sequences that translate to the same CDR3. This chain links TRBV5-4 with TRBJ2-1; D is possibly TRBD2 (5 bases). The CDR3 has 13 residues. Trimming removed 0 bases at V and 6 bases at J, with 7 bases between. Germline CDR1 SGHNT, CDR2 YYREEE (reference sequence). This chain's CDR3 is CASSLGGSNEQFF. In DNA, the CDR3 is TGTGCCAGCAGCTTGGGAGGGAGCAATGAGCAGTTCTTC.

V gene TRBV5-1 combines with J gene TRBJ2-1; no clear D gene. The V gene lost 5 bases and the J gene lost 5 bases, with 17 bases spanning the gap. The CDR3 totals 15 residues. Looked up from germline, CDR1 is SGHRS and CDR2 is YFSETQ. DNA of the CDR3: TGCGCCAGCAGATACACAGCCTTTCCTAACAATGAGCAGTTCTTC. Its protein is CASRYTAFPNNEQFF. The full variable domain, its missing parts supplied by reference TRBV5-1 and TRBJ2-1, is KAGVTQTPRYLIKTRGQQVTLSCSPISGHRSVSWYQQTPGQGLQFLFEYFSETQRNKGNFPGRFSGRQFSNSRSEMNVSTLELGDSALYLCASRYTAFPNNEQFFGPGTRLTVL.